This T cell receptor beta chain was sequenced in a study of blood T cell repertoires in COVID-19. Study overall: T cells, B-cell-depleted T cells, or PBMCs provided the cDNA or gDNA that served as material.

Ten or more counts support this clone. How the authors handled the data: Nucleated cell counts were estimated from reference gene primer amplification. TCRdb's table, derived via immunoSEQ multiplex PCR, lists solely in-frame clones and lacks some. V and J calls plus clone size are reproduced from that table; the DNA served to infer D and trimming. This sample has 80,000 to 100,000 clones, with about 84% found just once. What was sequenced was peripheral blood. The receptor was isolated from a man aged 55 to 70 with acute or convalescent COVID-19.

The CDR3 protein is CASSKHLRDGYTF. CDR3 in DNA: TGTGCCAGCAGTAAACACCTACGGGATGGCTACACCTTC. The chain uses TRBV2 and TRBJ1-2; D gene uncertain. Germline CDR1 SNHLY, CDR2 FYNNEI. V was pared by 5 bases and J by 6 bases, with 13 bases between. CDR3 size: 13 residues.